The clone carrying this T cell receptor (beta chain) was detected many times. Its antigen remains unidentified. The sorted Tregs were CD4+CD25+CD127-/low cells. Germline-derived CDR1 and CDR2 are MGHRA and YSYEKL. The length of the CDR3 is 17 residues. With V trimmed by 3 bases and J by 2 bases, 9 bases remained unmatched. General study findings and limits: Tumor memory CD4+ T cell TCR gene usage clustered with blood and lymph node memory CD4+ cells and lymph node naive CD4+ cells.

Semi-nested PCR with Nested Universal Primer A followed constant-region reverse priming of full-length variable regions. TCRdb itself ran the 5' RACE reads through MiXCR, one entry per CDR3 protein. The sample has about 11,000 distinct CDR3 sequences, over 15% seen once. The TCR originated in a female donor with breast cancer. The rearrangement links TRBV4-1 to TRBJ2-1; 8 bases are shared with TRBD2. The sequencing sample was made of Tregs sorted from a lymph node. DNA for the CDR3: TGCGCCAGCAGCCATGGAGCAGCGGGAGAAGCCTACAATGAGCAGTTCTTC. Translation: CASSHGAAGEAYNEQFF.